Listed here is a single TCR beta chain. Its antigen is as yet unknown. This entry is derived from a study of regulatory T cells. The CDR3 totals 15 residues. The germline V gene encodes CDR1 SNHLY and CDR2 FYNNEI. J gave up 5 bases and V 2 bases, and 5 bases lay outside the gene matches. The study, taken as a whole, reports: In CD3G-deficient patients, conventional CD4+ T cells were enriched for hydrophobic CDR3 residues at positions 6 and 7.

Sorting split CD4+ cells into CD25-high CD127-low Tregs and CD25-low CD127-high conventional T cells. Amplification used 52 TRBV primers and 13 TRBJ primers. Some clones are missing from TCRdb's copy, which holds only in-frame ones; the method was immunoSEQ multiplex PCR. The sample includes almost 30,000 clones, approximately 90% seen only once; the top ten take approximately 1.5%. The genes are TRBV2 and TRBJ2-1; 8 bases align to TRBD2. The source is a person aged 18-30 years with CD3G deficiency. Sequencing was performed on conventional CD4+ T cells sorted from blood. CDR3 amino acids: CASSERTSGNNEQFF. Written as DNA, the CDR3 is TGTGCCAGCAGTGAACGTACTAGCGGAAACAATGAGCAGTTCTTC.